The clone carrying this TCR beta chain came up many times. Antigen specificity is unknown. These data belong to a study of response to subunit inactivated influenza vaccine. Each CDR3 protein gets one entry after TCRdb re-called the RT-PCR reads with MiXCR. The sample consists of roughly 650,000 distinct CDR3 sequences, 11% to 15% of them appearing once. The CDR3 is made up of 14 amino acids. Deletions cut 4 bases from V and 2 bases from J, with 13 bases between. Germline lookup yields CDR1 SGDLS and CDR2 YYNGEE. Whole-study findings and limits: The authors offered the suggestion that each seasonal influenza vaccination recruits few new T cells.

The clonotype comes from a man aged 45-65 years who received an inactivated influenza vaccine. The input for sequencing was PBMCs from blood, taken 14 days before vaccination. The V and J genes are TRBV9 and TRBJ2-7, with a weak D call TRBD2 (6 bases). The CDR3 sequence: CASSPRDSTYEQYF. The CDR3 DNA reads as TGTGCCAGCAGCCCTCGGGACTCGACCTACGAGCAGTACTTC.